This entry features one T cell receptor beta chain sequence. Its target is unknown. These data are taken from a study of beta chain features in type 1 diabetes. General study results and limits: Shortening of TCRB CDR3s, moderate but significant, appeared in all four CD4+ subsets of Type 1 diabetes patients.

This CDR3 has 12 residues. What was sequenced were expressed TCRB transcripts, since all of the isolated RNA had been reverse transcribed. Data came from immunoSEQ multiplex PCR; TCRdb stores just in-frame clones and leaves some out. The repertoire holds some 240,000 clones, with 16% as singletons. The TCR was taken from a man aged 25-45 years with type 1 diabetes. Sample: naive CD4+ T cells from blood. This chain joins TRBV21-1 and TRBJ1-2. TRBV21-1 is a known pseudogene. Here the CDR3 reads CASSKSFYGYTF. DNA of the CDR3: TGTGCCAGCAGCAAATCCTTCTATGGCTACACCTTC.